The 19 T cell receptor beta chains given below trace back to one sample, sequenced in a study of blood T cell repertoires in COVID-19. Sequencing was performed with immunoSEQ multiplex PCR; in TCRdb, only in-frame clones are kept and a portion is missing. The sample lists roughly 75,000 clones; about 79% were seen once. Sequencing was performed on peripheral blood. These receptors came from a man aged 65 to 79 with acute or convalescent COVID-19.

This clone was recorded only once. The rearrangement joins TRBV6-5 to TRBJ2-5; 7 nucleotides line up with TRBD1. Per the germline V gene, CDR1 is MNHEY and CDR2 is SVGAGI. Unmatched junction bases numbered 8, after V lost 8 bases and J lost 2 bases. The CDR3 contains 14 residues. Here the CDR3 reads CASFNSGQQETQYF. CDR3 DNA: TGTGCCAGCTTCAATTCGGGACAGCAAGAGACCCAGTACTTC.

The chain employs TRBV19 and TRBJ1-5; no clear D gene. The V gene lost 3 bases and the J gene lost 9 bases, with 9 bases spanning the gap. This CDR3 is built from 12 residues. Germline loops: CDR1 LNHDA, CDR2 SQIVND (reference sequence). The chain's CDR3 is CASSIGDRPQHF. CDR3 nucleotide sequence: TGTGCCAGTAGTATCGGGGATCGGCCCCAGCATTTT. Full variable domain (missing parts from reference TRBV19 and TRBJ1-5): DGGITQSPKYLFRKEGQNVTLSCEQNLNHDAMYWYRQDPGQGLRLIYYSQIVNDFQKGDIAEGYSVSREKKESFPLTVTSAQKNPTAFYLCASSIGDRPQHFGDGTRLSIL.

V gene TRBV29-1 combines with J gene TRBJ2-7; 7 bases agree with TRBD2. The CDR3 has 12 amino acids. Per the germline V gene, CDR1 is SQVTM and CDR2 is ANQGSEA. V dropped 0 bases and J dropped 6; count of bases not matched to a gene: 2. The CDR3 loop reads CSVEDGGGEQYF. The CDR3 nucleotides read TGCAGCGTTGAAGATGGGGGGGGCGAGCAGTACTTC.

V gene TRBV6-5 combines with J gene TRBJ2-7; TRBD2 matches at 7 bases. J lost 4 bases, V lost 2 bases, and 8 bases had no gene match. There are 15 residues in the CDR3. Germline V CDR1 and CDR2: MNHEY, SVGAGI. This CDR3 reads CASSYEGGPGYEQYF. The CDR3 region has the DNA TGTGCCAGCAGTTACGAGGGAGGGCCGGGGTACGAGCAGTACTTC.

The chain is built from TRBV30 and TRBJ1-6, with D possibly being TRBD1 (6 bases). There are 16 residues in the CDR3. CDR1 and CDR2 (germline): GTSNPN, SVGIG (reference sequence). V dropped 0 bases and J dropped 8 bases, with 17 bases sitting between them. CDR3 loop: CAWSVPLGAGDSPLHF. In DNA, the CDR3 is TGTGCCTGGAGTGTACCGCTGGGGGCCGGGGATTCACCCCTCCACTTT.

The rearrangement joins TRBV19 to TRBJ2-2; D possibly corresponds to TRBD2 (5 bases). Trimming stripped 10 bases from V and 3 bases from J, with 21 bases between. Germline V CDR1 and CDR2: LNHDA, SQIVND (reference sequence). The CDR3 runs 16 residues. The CDR3 bases are TGTGCCACACCTTCGGACGGTTTCGGGGACACCGGGGAGCTGTTTTTT. It yields the protein CATPSDGFGDTGELFF. Full variable domain (missing parts from reference TRBV19 and TRBJ2-2): DGGITQSPKYLFRKEGQNVTLSCEQNLNHDAMYWYRQDPGQGLRLIYYSQIVNDFQKGDIAEGYSVSREKKESFPLTVTSAQKNPTAFYLCATPSDGFGDTGELFFGEGSRLTVL.

The rearrangement joins TRBV6-2 or TRBV6-3 to TRBJ2-7; no clear D. Trimming left V 5 bases short and J 0 bases short, with 5 bases between. The CDR3 loop spans 12 amino acids. The V gene's germline CDR1 is MNHEY and CDR2 SVGEGT. The CDR3 DNA reads TGTGCCAGCAGTCCCCTCTCCTACGAGCAGTACTTC. It encodes CASSPLSYEQYF.

This clone was seen a single time. V usage is TRBV11-2 and J usage is TRBJ1-4; possibly TRBD1 for D (5 bases). Germline V lookup: CDR1 SGHAT, CDR2 FQNNGV. The CDR3 covers 14 residues. Trimming left V 5 bases short and J 6 bases short, with 13 bases between. Written as DNA, the CDR3 is TGTGCCAGCAGCCAGCAAGGAGGGGATGAAAAACTGTTTTTT. Translation gives CASSQQGGDEKLFF.

The chain couples TRBV9 to TRBJ1-1; D not certain. The length of the CDR3 is 15 residues. CDR1 is SGDLS, CDR2 YYNGEE, per germline. The V end was cut by 0 bases, the J end by 0 bases, with 9 bases between. CDR3 residues: CASSVVRAMNTEAFF. CDR3 nucleotide sequence: TGTGCCAGCAGCGTAGTCCGAGCCATGAACACTGAAGCTTTCTTT.

This chain uses TRBV5-6 with TRBJ1-1, with no clear D. CDR1 and CDR2 (germline): SGHDT, YYEEEE. The CDR3 extends over 17 amino acids. The V gene lost 0 bases and the J gene lost 0 bases, with 15 bases spanning the gap. The CDR3: CASSLGRSGSLNTEAFF. The CDR3 DNA reads TGTGCCAGCAGCTTGGGACGTTCGGGAAGCTTGAACACTGAAGCTTTCTTT.

The CDR3 nucleotides are TGCGCCAGCAGCCAAGAGTTGGGAGATCAGCCCCAGCATTTT. This codes for CASSQELGDQPQHF. The V gene is TRBV4-3, the J gene TRBJ1-5, with D hard to call. Looked up from germline, CDR1 is LGHNA and CDR2 is YSLEER. V was trimmed by 0 bases and J by 5 bases, leaving 8 bases between them. The CDR3 is made up of 14 amino acids.

The chain carries TRBV20-1 and TRBJ2-5, with 10 bases lining up with TRBD2. This CDR3 contains 15 residues. Per germline, CDR1 DFQATT and CDR2 SNEGSKA (reference sequence). Trimming cost V 3 bases and J 4 bases; bases outside gene matches: 8. Written as DNA, the CDR3 is TGCAGTGCTAGTACTAGCGGGGCGCCCGGAGAGACCCAGTACTTC. This translates into CSASTSGAPGETQYF.

This chain uses TRBV7-2 with TRBJ1-1; 10 bases map to TRBD1. V shed 5 bases, J shed 0 bases, and the junction held 9 bases outside the gene matches. The CDR3 length is 17 residues. Per the germline V gene, CDR1 is SGHTA and CDR2 is FQGNSA. The CDR3 sequence: CASSAGQGSLMNTEAFF. In DNA, the CDR3 is TGTGCCAGCAGCGCGGGACAGGGGAGCCTTATGAACACTGAAGCTTTCTTT.

The rearrangement joins TRBV18 to TRBJ2-3; D is undetermined. Trimming took off 1 base at V and 4 bases at J, with 3 bases between the two ends. The CDR3 loop spans 12 amino acids. Germline CDR1 KGHSH, CDR2 LQKENI. CDR3 in amino acids: CASSPLSDTQYF. The CDR3 DNA reads as TGTGCCAGCTCACCACTCTCAGATACGCAGTATTTT. Full variable domain (rest looked up from reference TRBV18 and TRBJ2-3): NAGVMQNPRHLVRRRGQEARLRCSPMKGHSHVYWYRQLPEEGLKFMVYLQKENIIDESGMPKERFSAEFPKEGPSILRIQQVVRGDSAAYFCASSPLSDTQYFGPGTRLTVL.

The chain carries TRBV27 and TRBJ1-5; tentative D call: TRBD1 (5 bases). This CDR3 region has 15 residues. V lost 5 bases, J lost 4 bases, and 15 bases lay in between. Germline CDR1 reads MNHEY; CDR2 reads SMNVEV (reference sequence). In DNA form, the CDR3 reads TGTGCCAGCAGTCTCCGAGCAGGGTTAAATCAGCCCCAGCATTTT. Translated, it gives CASSLRAGLNQPQHF.

The CDR3 sequence is CASSTPGQGKEKLFF. CDR3 nucleotides: TGTGCCAGCAGTACCCCGGGACAGGGGAAGGAAAAACTGTTTTTT. V and J are TRBV28 and TRBJ1-4; 10 bases map to TRBD1. CDR1 is MDHEN and CDR2 is SYDVKM in the germline V gene. V shed 5 bases and J 8 bases; nucleotides not matched to a gene: 8. The CDR3 totals 15 residues.

The rearrangement joins TRBV5-1 to TRBJ2-3; 8 nucleotides agree with TRBD2. Trimming removed 7 bases from V and 2 bases from J; junction bases left unmatched: 6. Germline assignment: CDR1 SGHRS and CDR2 YFSETQ. CDR3 length equals 14 residues. The CDR3 loop is CASLPGGLTDTQYF. In nucleotides, the CDR3 is TGCGCCAGCCTCCCGGGGGGGCTCACAGATACGCAGTATTTT. The entire variable domain, with the rest obtained from reference TRBV5-1 and TRBJ2-3, is as follows: KAGVTQTPRYLIKTRGQQVTLSCSPISGHRSVSWYQQTPGQGLQFLFEYFSETQRNKGNFPGRFSGRQFSNSRSEMNVSTLELGDSALYLCASLPGGLTDTQYFGPGTRLTVL.

V gene TRBV19 combines with J gene TRBJ2-2, with 13 bases identical to TRBD2. Per germline, CDR1 LNHDA and CDR2 SQIVND (reference sequence). Germline trimming cut 7 bases from V and 4 bases from J; bases unmatched to any gene: 9. The CDR3 has 17 amino acids. CDR3 sequence reads: CASKGLAGVRGTGELFF. In DNA form, the CDR3 reads TGTGCCAGTAAAGGACTAGCGGGAGTTCGTGGCACCGGGGAGCTGTTTTTT.

The chain is built from TRBV2 and TRBJ2-7; TRBD1 agrees at 8 bases. The CDR3 has 15 amino acids. Germline CDR1 reads SNHLY; CDR2 reads FYNNEI. V dropped 6 bases and J dropped 2; count of bases not matched to a gene: 9. DNA for the CDR3: TGTGCCAGCAGCGCCGGGACAGGTGGGACCTACGAGCAGTACTTC. It translates to CASSAGTGGTYEQYF. Drawing the rest from reference TRBV2 and TRBJ2-7, the complete variable domain is EPEVTQTPSHQVTQMGQEVILRCVPISNHLYFYWYRQILGQKVEFLVSFYNNEISEKSEIFDDQFSVERPDGSNFTLKIRSTKLEDSAMYFCASSAGTGGTYEQYFGPGTRLTVT.